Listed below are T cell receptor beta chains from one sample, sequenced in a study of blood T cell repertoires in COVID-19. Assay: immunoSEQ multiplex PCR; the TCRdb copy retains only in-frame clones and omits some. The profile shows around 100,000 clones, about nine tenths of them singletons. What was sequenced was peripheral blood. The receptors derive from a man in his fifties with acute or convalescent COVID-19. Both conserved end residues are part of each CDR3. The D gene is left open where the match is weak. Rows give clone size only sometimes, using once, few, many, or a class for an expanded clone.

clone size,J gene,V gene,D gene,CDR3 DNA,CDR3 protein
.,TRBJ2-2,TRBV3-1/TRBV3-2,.,TGTGCCAGCAGCCCACCTAAGCGACTGAACACCGGGGAGCTGTTTTTT,CASSPPKRLNTGELFF
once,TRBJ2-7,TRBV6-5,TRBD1,TGTGCCAGCAGTTTGAGACAGGGCCCATACTACGAGCAGTACTTC,CASSLRQGPYYEQYF
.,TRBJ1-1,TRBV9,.,TGTGCCAGCAGCCTTAATCCGGGGGAAGCTTTCTTT,CASSLNPGEAFF
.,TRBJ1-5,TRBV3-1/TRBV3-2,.,TGTGCCAGCAGCCAGGGAGGGAGGAACAATCAGCCCCAGCATTTT,CASSQGGRNNQPQHF
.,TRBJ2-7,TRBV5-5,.,TGTGCCAGCAGCTTGGCCGGGACTGAGCAGTACTTC,CASSLAGTEQYF
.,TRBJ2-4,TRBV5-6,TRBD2,TGTGCCAGCAGCCCGACTAGCGGTCCTTTCCTAGCCAAAAACATTCAGTACTTC,CASSPTSGPFLAKNIQYF
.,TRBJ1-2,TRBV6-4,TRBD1,TGTGCCAGAGGAGCGGGACAGGGGAATTATGGCTACACCTTC,CARGAGQGNYGYTF
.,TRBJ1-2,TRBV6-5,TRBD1,TGTGCCAGCGCTAGGACAGGGTCTAACTATGGCTACACCTTC,CASARTGSNYGYTF
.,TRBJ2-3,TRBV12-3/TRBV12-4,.,TGTGCCAGCAGTTTCATAGATACGCAGTATTTT,CASSFIDTQYF
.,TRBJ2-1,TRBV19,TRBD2,TGTGCCAGTAGCCAACCTCCGGGACTAGAATACGGTGAGCAGTTCTTC,CASSQPPGLEYGEQFF
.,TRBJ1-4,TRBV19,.,TGTGCCAGTAGTCCGGACAGTATGGATGAAAAACTGTTTTTT,CASSPDSMDEKLFF
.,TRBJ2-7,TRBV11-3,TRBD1,TGTGCCAGCAGCTTAGAACTTGCGGGACAGGGCTACGAGCAGTACTTC,CASSLELAGQGYEQYF
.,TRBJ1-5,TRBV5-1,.,TGCGCCAGCAGCTTAACAGGGATTAGCAATCAGCCCCAGCATTTT,CASSLTGISNQPQHF
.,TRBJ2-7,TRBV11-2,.,TGTGCCAGCAGCTTAGATCTAAACGGAGCCTACGAGCAGTACTTC,CASSLDLNGAYEQYF
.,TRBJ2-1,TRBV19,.,TGTGCCAGTAACGACAAACCAGGGGATTGGCACAATGAGCAGTTCTTC,CASNDKPGDWHNEQFF
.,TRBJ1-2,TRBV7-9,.,TGTGCCAGCAGCTTATCAGGGACACCGAGCTATGGCTACACCTTC,CASSLSGTPSYGYTF
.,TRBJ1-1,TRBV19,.,TGTGCCAGTAGTTCCCCTCCCAACGGGGGAAACACTGAAGCTTTCTTT,CASSSPPNGGNTEAFF
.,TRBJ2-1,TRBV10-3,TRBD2,TGTGCCATCAGTGAATCGATGGCGGGAGCTCCCTACAATGAGCAGTTCTTC,CAISESMAGAPYNEQFF
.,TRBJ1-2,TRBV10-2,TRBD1,TGCGCCAGCAGTGGACAGGGATCCTTCGGCTACACCTTC,CASSGQGSFGYTF
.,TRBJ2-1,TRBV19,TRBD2,TGTGCCAGTAGTTCGAGACTAGCGGGAGTTGTGGCGAATGAGCAGTTCTTC,CASSSRLAGVVANEQFF
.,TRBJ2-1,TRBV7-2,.,TGTGCCAGCAATAGGGTAGCGGATAACAATGAGCAGTTCTTC,CASNRVADNNEQFF
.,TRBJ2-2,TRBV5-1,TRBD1,TGCGCCAGCAGCACCGGGACAGGGAACACCGGGGAGCTGTTTTTT,CASSTGTGNTGELFF
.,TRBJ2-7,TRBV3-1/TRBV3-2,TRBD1,TGTGCCAGCAGCCAAGTAGGGGGCCGGGACAGTTCCTACGAGCAGTACTTC,CASSQVGGRDSSYEQYF
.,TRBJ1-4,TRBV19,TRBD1,TGTGCCAGTAGTATTGGGACAGCCGCAACTAATGAAAAACTGTTTTTT,CASSIGTAATNEKLFF
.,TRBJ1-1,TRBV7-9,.,TGTGCCAGCAGAAATCCCACGGGTATCCCCGACACTGAAGCTTTCTTT,CASRNPTGIPDTEAFF
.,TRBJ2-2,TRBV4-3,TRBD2,TGCGCCAGCAGCCAAGATTTAGGGGCTAGCGGGAGACGGGGGGAGCTGTTTTTT,CASSQDLGASGRRGELFF
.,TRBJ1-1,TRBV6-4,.,TGTGCCAGCAGTGACCAATCGACAGGATTGAACACTGAAGCTTTCTTT,CASSDQSTGLNTEAFF
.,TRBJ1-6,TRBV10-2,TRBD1,TGCGCCAGCAGCCCCGGACAGGGGAGGTCACCCCTCCACTTT,CASSPGQGRSPLHF
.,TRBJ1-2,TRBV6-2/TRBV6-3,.,TGTGCCAGCAACCCAACAGGGAACTATGGCTACACCTTC,CASNPTGNYGYTF
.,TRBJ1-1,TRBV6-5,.,TGTGCCAGCAATGGGGTTGAGGGCACTGAAGCTTTCTTT,CASNGVEGTEAFF
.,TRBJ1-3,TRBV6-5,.,TGTGCCAGCAGACCGGACAGATCTGGAAACACCATATATTTT,CASRPDRSGNTIYF
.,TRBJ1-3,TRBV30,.,TGTGCCTGGGACGAGGCAGGCGGGCGCACCATATATTTT,CAWDEAGGRTIYF
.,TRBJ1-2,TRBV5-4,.,TGTGCCAGCAGCTTGGCGGGAAGCTATGGCTACACCTTC,CASSLAGSYGYTF
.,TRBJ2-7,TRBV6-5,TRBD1,TGTGCCAGCAGCCGGACAGGGGGCGAGCAGTACTTC,CASSRTGGEQYF
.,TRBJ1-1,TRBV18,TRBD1,TGTGCCAGCTCACCGGGACAGGGTTGGACTGAAGCTTTCTTT,CASSPGQGWTEAFF
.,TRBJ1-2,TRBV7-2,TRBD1,TGTGCCAGCAGCAACCGGTTGGGACAGGGGAGCTATGGCTACACCTTC,CASSNRLGQGSYGYTF
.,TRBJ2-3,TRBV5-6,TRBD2,TGTGCCAGCAGCTGGGCCGCGGTTGCAAGCGGGAGTTCAGATACGCAGTATTTT,CASSWAAVASGSSDTQYF
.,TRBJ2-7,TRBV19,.,TGTGCCAGTAGTATCGGTCAGGGATCCTACGAGCAGTACTTC,CASSIGQGSYEQYF
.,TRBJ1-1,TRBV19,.,TGTGCCAGTACCATCTTGCGGGGCCCGGGAATGAGCACTGAAGCTTTCTTT,CASTILRGPGMSTEAFF
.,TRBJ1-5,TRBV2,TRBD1,TGTGCCAGCAGTGACGACAGGGGCAATCAGCCCCAGCATTTT,CASSDDRGNQPQHF
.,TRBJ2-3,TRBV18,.,TGTGCCAGCTCACCACCGAGAGTAAATACGCAGTATTTT,CASSPPRVNTQYF
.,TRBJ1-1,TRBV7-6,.,TGTGCCAGCAGCTTAGCGGCCCAGGCAGGGAACACTGAAGCTTTCTTT,CASSLAAQAGNTEAFF
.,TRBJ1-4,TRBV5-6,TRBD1,TGTGCCAGCAGCTCTGACAGGGGTAGGGCTAATGAAAAACTGTTTTTT,CASSSDRGRANEKLFF
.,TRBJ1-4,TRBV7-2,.,TGTGCCAGCAGCCTCCAGGTTTGGGAAAAACTGTTTTTT,CASSLQVWEKLFF
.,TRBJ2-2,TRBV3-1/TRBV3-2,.,TGTGCCAGCAGCATTAGTCCCGGGGAGCTGTTTTTT,CASSISPGELFF
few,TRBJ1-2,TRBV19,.,TGTGCCAGTAGTGCCTCACGAGGGGGCTATGGCTACACCTTC,CASSASRGGYGYTF
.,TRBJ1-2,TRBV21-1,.,TGTGCCAGCAGTAAGAAGCGGGTCCCGGGTCCACGCGGCTACACCTTC,CASSKKRVPGPRGYTF
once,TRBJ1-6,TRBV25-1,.,TGTGCCAGCAGTGAATGGCGGGACGGAAATTCACCCCTCCACTTT,CASSEWRDGNSPLHF
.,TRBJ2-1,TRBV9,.,TGTGCCAGCAGCGTAGATCGCGGGCGGTACAATGAGCAGTTCTTC,CASSVDRGRYNEQFF
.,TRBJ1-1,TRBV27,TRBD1,TGTGCCAGCAGTAAACTGGGACAGCCCTTGAACACTGAAGCTTTCTTT,CASSKLGQPLNTEAFF
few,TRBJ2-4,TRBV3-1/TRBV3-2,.,TGTGCCAGCAGCCAAGATATTACAGATCAGTACTTC,CASSQDITDQYF
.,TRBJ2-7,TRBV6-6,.,TGTGCCAGCAGTCAACAACAGGGAGCCGAGCAGTACTTC,CASSQQQGAEQYF
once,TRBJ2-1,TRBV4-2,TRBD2,TGTGCCAGCAGCCAAATACTAGCTGGGGCGGGAGGGTCCTACAATGAGCAGTTCTTC,CASSQILAGAGGSYNEQFF
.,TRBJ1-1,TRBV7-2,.,TGTGCCAGCAGCTTAGCTGGGAGAGCTGAAGCTTTCTTT,CASSLAGRAEAFF
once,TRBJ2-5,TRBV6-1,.,TGTGCCAGCAGTGAAGGGCAGGGGTACAAGACCCAGTACTTC,CASSEGQGYKTQYF
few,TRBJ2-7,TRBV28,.,TGTGCCAGCGGCTCACTAGCCCACTCCTACGAGCAGTACTTC,CASGSLAHSYEQYF
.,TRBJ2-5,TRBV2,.,TGTGCCAGCAGTGGTAGAGGGGCGGGGCAAGAGACCCAGTACTTC,CASSGRGAGQETQYF
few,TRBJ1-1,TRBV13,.,TGTGCCAGCAGCTTCAGAAGGGGATACACTGAAGCTTTCTTT,CASSFRRGYTEAFF
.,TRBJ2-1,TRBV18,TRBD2,TGTGCCAGCTCACCAGGGACTAACTCCTACAATGAGCAGTTCTTC,CASSPGTNSYNEQFF